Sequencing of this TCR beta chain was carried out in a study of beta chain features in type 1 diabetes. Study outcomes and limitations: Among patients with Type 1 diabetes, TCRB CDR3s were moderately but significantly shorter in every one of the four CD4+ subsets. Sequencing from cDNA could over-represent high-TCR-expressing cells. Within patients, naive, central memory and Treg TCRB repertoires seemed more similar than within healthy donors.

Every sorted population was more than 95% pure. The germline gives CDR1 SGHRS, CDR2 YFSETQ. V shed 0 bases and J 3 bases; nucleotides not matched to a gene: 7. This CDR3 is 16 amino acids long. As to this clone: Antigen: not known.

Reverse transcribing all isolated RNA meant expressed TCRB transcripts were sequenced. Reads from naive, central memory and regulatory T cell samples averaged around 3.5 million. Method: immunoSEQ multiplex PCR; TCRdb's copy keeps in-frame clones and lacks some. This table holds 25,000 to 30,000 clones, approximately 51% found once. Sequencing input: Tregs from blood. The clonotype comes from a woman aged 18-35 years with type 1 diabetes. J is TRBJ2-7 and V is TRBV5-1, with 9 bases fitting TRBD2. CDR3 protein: CASSLDKTSGSYEQYF. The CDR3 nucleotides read TGCGCCAGCAGCTTGGACAAGACTAGCGGAAGCTACGAGCAGTACTTC.